This T cell receptor beta chain originates from a study of beta chain features in type 1 diabetes. Remarks on this clone: The antigen remains undetermined.

Findings and limits, study-wide: The naive, central memory and Treg TCRB repertoires showed an apparent similarity that was greater among patients than among healthy donors.

Isolated RNA was reverse transcribed in full, so expressed TCRB transcripts were sequenced. Samples of naive, central memory and regulatory T cells yielded a mean of around 3.8 million reads. The protocol was immunoSEQ multiplex PCR, while the TCRdb copy is restricted to in-frame clones and leaves out a portion. The sample yields 450,000 to 550,000 clones, approximately 28% seen once. The source material was naive CD4+ T cells from blood. This sequence was found in a man aged 18 to 30 in good health.

The CDR3 sequence: CASSTIGDEKLFF. CDR3 DNA sequence: TGCGCCAGCAGCACAATCGGGGATGAAAAACTGTTTTTT. This sequence joins TRBV4-1 and TRBJ1-4; D remains ambiguous. V gave up 5 bases and J gave up 6 bases, with 10 bases separating them. The CDR3 spans 13 residues. Germline V gene sequence: CDR1 MGHRA, CDR2 YSYEKL.